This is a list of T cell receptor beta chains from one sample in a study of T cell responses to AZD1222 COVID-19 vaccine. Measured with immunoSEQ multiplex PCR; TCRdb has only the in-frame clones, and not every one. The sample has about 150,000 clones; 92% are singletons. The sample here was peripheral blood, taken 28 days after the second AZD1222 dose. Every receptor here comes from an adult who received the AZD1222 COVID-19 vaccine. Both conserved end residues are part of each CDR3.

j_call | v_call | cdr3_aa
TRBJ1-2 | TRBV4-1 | CASSQDWGRTLGYTF
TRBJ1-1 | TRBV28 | CASSSLGQENVAFF
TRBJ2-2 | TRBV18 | CASSPGLADDRELFF
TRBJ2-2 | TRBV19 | CASTVWQGSGELFF
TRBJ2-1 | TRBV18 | CASSPTGGGSDNEQFF
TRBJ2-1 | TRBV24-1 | CATSDLIGQGRRGIPYNEQFF
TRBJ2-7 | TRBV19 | CASTPGQGAYEQYF
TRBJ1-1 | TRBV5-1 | CASSLDSEAFF
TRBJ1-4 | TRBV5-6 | CASSLGGTGSVGEKLFF
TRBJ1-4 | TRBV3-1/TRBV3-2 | CASSRPGRQGEKLFF
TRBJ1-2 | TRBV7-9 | CASSPGQGANYGYTF
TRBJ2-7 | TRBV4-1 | CASSQELIYEQYF
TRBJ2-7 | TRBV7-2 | CASSLYTSSYEQYF
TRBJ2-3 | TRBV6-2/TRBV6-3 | CASSYPVAGTSTDTQYF
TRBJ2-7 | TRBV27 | CASGSGSYEQYF
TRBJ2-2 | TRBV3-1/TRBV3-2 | CASRRTVTGELFF
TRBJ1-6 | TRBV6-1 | CASSEGGDSPLHF
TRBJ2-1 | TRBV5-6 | CASSLPGLVNEQFF
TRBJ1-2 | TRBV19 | CASSMGQGVFVYGYTF
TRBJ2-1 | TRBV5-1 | CASSLGDYTYNEQFF
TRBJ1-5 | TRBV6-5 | CASSSGINQPQHF
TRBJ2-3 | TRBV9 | CASSASFRTANTDTQYF
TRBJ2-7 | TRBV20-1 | CSARDLAEQYF
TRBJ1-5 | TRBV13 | CASSSTGGNQPQHF
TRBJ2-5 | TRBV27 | CASNPLRGPSGRRQETQYF
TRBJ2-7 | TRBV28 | CASKPGQRENEQYF
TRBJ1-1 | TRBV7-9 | CASSLLSLMNTEAFF
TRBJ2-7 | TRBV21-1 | CASTRNLRGPSYEQYF
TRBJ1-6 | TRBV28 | CASSLPPSSYNSPLHF
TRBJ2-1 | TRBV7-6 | CASSLGFGQGGYNEQFF
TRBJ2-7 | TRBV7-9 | CASTYRQGFGYEQYF
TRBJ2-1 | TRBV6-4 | CASREQGGPYNEQFF
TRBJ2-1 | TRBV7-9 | CASSLAATSGVHNEQFF
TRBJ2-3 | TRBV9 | CASSRSGASTDTQYF
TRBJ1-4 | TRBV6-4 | CASSFEVDEKLFF
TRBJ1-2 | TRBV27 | CASSSERGRGYTF
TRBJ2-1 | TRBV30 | CAWSSGGGYNEQFF
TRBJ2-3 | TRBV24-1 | CATSDPAGGVDTQYF
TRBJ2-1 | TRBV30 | CAWGGGEQFF
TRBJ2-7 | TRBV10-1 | CASSEGQSHEQYF
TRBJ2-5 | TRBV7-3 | CASSLGGLAEETQYF
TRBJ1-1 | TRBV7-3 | CASSLNGAGFTEAFF